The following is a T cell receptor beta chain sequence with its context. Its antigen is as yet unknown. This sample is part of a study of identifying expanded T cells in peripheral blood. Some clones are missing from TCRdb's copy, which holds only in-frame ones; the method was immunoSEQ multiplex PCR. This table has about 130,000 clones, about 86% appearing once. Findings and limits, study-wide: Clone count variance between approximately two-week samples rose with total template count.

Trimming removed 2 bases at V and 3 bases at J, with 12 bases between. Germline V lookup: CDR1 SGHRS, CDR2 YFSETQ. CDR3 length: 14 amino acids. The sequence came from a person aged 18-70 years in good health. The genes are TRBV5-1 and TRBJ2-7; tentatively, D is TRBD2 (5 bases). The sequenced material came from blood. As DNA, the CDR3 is TGCGCCAGCAGCTTCAGGACGGGATTCTACGAGCAGTACTTC. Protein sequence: CASSFRTGFYEQYF.